Each of the 29 T cell receptor beta chains below was sequenced from the same sample in a study of low-dose radiotherapy and immunotherapy resistance in tumors. Regarding time point: before trial treatment. TRAV and TRBV primers primed cDNA for both TCRalpha and TCRbeta. With a V-primer adapter and a constant-region primer, TCRs were amplified for roughly 20 PCR cycles. TCRdb itself ran the reads through MiXCR, one entry per CDR3 protein. Of almost 40,000 distinct CDR3 sequences listed, 30% to 35% are singletons. The sequences come from PBMCs, collected before treatment. The receptors derive from a male donor with gallbladder cancer.

This CDR3 reads CASSTPADTQYF. CDR3 sequence (DNA): TGTGCCAGCAGTACCCCGGCGGATACGCAGTATTTT. This chain links TRBV28 with TRBJ2-3; D remains unclear. The CDR3 is 12 residues long. CDR1 is MDHEN and CDR2 is SYDVKM in the germline V gene. V lost 5 bases and J 6 bases, leaving 9 bases between the germline ends.

Comment on this clonotype: Only one base separates this from a far larger clonotype, so it likely reflects a read error. The CDR3 nucleotides are TGTGCCAACAGCCCGTGGGGGGATACGCAGTATTTT. Translating it yields CANSPWGDTQYF. The gene calls are TRBV7-9 and TRBJ2-3, with D possibly being TRBD1 or TRBD2 (5 bases each). The CDR3 runs 12 residues. Germline V gives CDR1 SEHNR, CDR2 FQNEAQ (reference sequence). Filled out from reference TRBV7-9 and TRBJ2-3, the complete variable domain reads DTGVSQNPRHKITKRGQNVTFRCDPISEHNRLYWYRQTLGQGPEFLTYFQNEAQLEKSRLLSDRFSAERPKGSFSTLEIQRTEQGDSAMYLCANSPWGDTQYFGPGTRLTVL.

At least ten counts were recorded for this clonotype. This rearrangement joins TRBV12-3 or TRBV12-4 to TRBJ2-4; possibly TRBD2 for D (5 bases). Trimming shortened V by 6 bases and J by 7 bases, and 13 bases separated the two germline ends. The CDR3 covers 13 residues. CDR3 nucleotide sequence: TGTGCCAGCAGGAGGGAAGTGGAGAACATTCAGTACTTC. Protein: CASRREVENIQYF.

Ten or more counts support this clonotype. This chain connects TRBV5-4 to TRBJ2-3; D gene ambiguous. This CDR3 has 16 residues. V gave up 2 bases and J gave up 2 bases, with 15 bases separating them. Germline lookup yields CDR1 SGHNT and CDR2 YYREEE (reference sequence). The CDR3 spells CASSFSVSENTDTQYF. In nucleotides, the CDR3 is TGTGCCAGCAGCTTTTCAGTCTCAGAAAACACAGATACGCAGTATTTT.

This clonotype was seen at least ten times. This chain links TRBV20-1 with TRBJ2-1; 7 bases fit TRBD1. The CDR3 is 15 amino acids. Germline V gene data show CDR1 as DFQATT and CDR2 as SNEGSKA (reference sequence). The ends lost 6 bases at V and 4 bases at J; junction bases unmatched: 12. Here the CDR3 DNA reads TGCAGTGCCCAGAGGACAGGAGTATTTTACAATGAGCAGTTCTTC. It yields the protein CSAQRTGVFYNEQFF.

This clonotype was seen at least ten times. This chain connects TRBV15 to TRBJ2-2, with D unresolved. The CDR3 contains 13 residues. Germline CDR1 is LNHNV and CDR2 is YYDKDF (reference sequence). Trimming shortened V by 0 bases and J by 7 bases, and 6 bases separated the two germline ends. CDR3 sequence: CATSRDPIGELFF. The DNA for the CDR3 is TGTGCCACCAGCAGAGACCCCATCGGGGAGCTGTTTTTT.

Concerning this clonotype: A read error likely explains this, since a far larger clone differs by one base. The chain links TRBV28 to TRBJ2-1; TRBD1 is a possible D gene (5 bases). Germline V gene sequence: CDR1 MDHEN, CDR2 SYDVKM. V gave up 5 bases and J gave up 13 bases, with 24 bases separating them. The CDR3 consists of 15 residues. This CDR3 is CASSRLTARQETQFF. CDR3 sequence (DNA): TGTGCCAGCAGTCGCCTGACAGCTCGCCAAGAGACCCAGTTCTTC.

The CDR3 is CASMRERESEQFF. The CDR3 bases are TGTGCCAGCATGAGGGAGCGGGAGTCCGAGCAGTTCTTC. J is TRBJ2-1 and V is TRBV27; 8 bases line up with TRBD2. Germline assignment: CDR1 MNHEY and CDR2 SMNVEV (reference sequence). The CDR3 runs to 13 residues. Losses at the gene ends were 7 bases for V and 10 bases for J; bases not matched to a gene: 9.

The V gene is TRBV6-2 or TRBV6-3, the J gene TRBJ2-7; 15 bases line up with TRBD2. V shed 5 bases and J 7 bases; nucleotides not matched to a gene: 18. This CDR3 spans 19 amino acids. Germline CDR1 MNHEY, CDR2 SVGEGT. The CDR3 reads CASSRRGLAGGPPYGEQYF. CDR3 DNA: TGTGCCAGCAGTCGGAGGGGACTAGCGGGAGGTCCCCCCTACGGAGAGCAGTACTTC.

Only a few counts were recorded for this clonotype. The chain recombines TRBV10-3 with TRBJ1-2; TRBD1 might be the D (6 bases). V was trimmed by 3 bases and J by 2 bases, leaving 10 bases between them. Germline V gene sequence: CDR1 ENHRY, CDR2 SYGVKD. CDR3 size: 14 residues. The DNA of the CDR3 is TGTGCCATCAGTGAAGCCAGGGGAAACTATGGCTACACCTTC. As protein: CAISEARGNYGYTF.

In this sample, this clonotype turned up a few times. This chain links TRBV5-1 with TRBJ1-6; no definite D call. This CDR3 is built from 16 residues. Trimming stripped 0 bases from V and 5 bases from J, with 12 bases between. The germline CDR1 and CDR2 sequences are SGHRS and YFSETQ. The CDR3 DNA reads as TGCGCCAGCAGCTTGGCCGGGCCAGAAAATAATTCACCCCTCCACTTT. The encoded protein is CASSLAGPENNSPLHF.

The table lists this clonotype with many counts. J is TRBJ1-5 and V is TRBV2; weak D call: TRBD1 (6 bases). Trimming removed 2 bases at V and 3 bases at J, with 8 bases between. This CDR3 spans 14 amino acids. Germline CDR1 and CDR2: SNHLY and FYNNEI. CDR3 sequence (DNA): TGTGCCAGCAGTGAAAGACAGGACAATCAGCCCCAGCATTTT. It specifies CASSERQDNQPQHF. The entire variable domain, with the rest obtained from reference TRBV2 and TRBJ1-5, is as follows: EPEVTQTPSHQVTQMGQEVILRCVPISNHLYFYWYRQILGQKVEFLVSFYNNEISEKSEIFDDQFSVERPDGSNFTLKIRSTKLEDSAMYFCASSERQDNQPQHFGDGTRLSIL.

This chain uses TRBV10-2 with TRBJ2-7, with D unclear. Germline V gene sequence: CDR1 WSHSY, CDR2 SAAADI. The CDR3 extends over 14 amino acids. V lost 8 bases and J 1 base, leaving 15 bases between the germline ends. CDR3 protein: CASRPAKPSYEQYF. DNA for the CDR3: TGCGCCAGCCGCCCGGCCAAACCATCCTACGAGCAGTACTTC.

This clonotype was seen only a few times. V is TRBV3-1 and J is TRBJ1-1, with TRBD1 matching over 12 bases. Unmatched junction bases numbered 8, after V lost 5 bases and J lost 7 bases. The CDR3 consists of 15 residues. Germline CDR1 reads LGHDT; CDR2 reads YNNKEL (reference sequence). The CDR3 protein is CASSTRDRGLFEAFF. DNA of the CDR3: TGTGCCAGCAGCACGAGGGACAGGGGGCTGTTTGAAGCTTTCTTT.

V is TRBV3-1 and J is TRBJ1-5; maybe TRBD1 (5 bases). Germline assignment: CDR1 LGHDT and CDR2 YNNKEL (reference sequence). Trimming took off 0 bases at V and 7 bases at J, with 13 bases between the two ends. The CDR3 length is 15 residues. The CDR3: CASSQDGGAPQPQHF. The CDR3 region has the DNA TGTGCCAGCAGCCAAGATGGGGGAGCGCCCCAGCCCCAGCATTTT.

This clonotype was detected ten times or more. The rearrangement links TRBV2 to TRBJ1-2; 9 bases agree with TRBD1. Trimming removed 7 bases from V and 4 bases from J; junction bases left unmatched: 16. The germline V gene encodes CDR1 SNHLY and CDR2 FYNNEI. The CDR3 has 17 amino acids. CDR3 DNA sequence: TGTGCCAGCAACGAGAGGACAGGGGCAGGCGTAGCCTATGGCTACACCTTC. Encoded protein: CASNERTGAGVAYGYTF.

The J gene is TRBJ2-1, the V gene TRBV7-3, with 10 positions matching TRBD2. Germline values: CDR1 SGHTA, CDR2 FQGTGA. V was pared by 5 bases and J by 3 bases, with 7 bases of the junction left unmatched. This CDR3 comprises 16 residues. The CDR3 region has the DNA TGTGCCAGCAGCCAGATAGCGGGAGGAAGCTACAATGAGCAGTTCTTC. Amino acids: CASSQIAGGSYNEQFF.

This clonotype has a count of ten or more. The chain carries TRBV20-1 and TRBJ1-4; D is possibly TRBD1 (6 bases). Deletions cut 5 bases from V and 5 bases from J, with 15 bases between. The germline V gene has CDR1 DFQATT and CDR2 SNEGSKA (reference sequence). The CDR3 sequence is 14 residues long. CDR3 residues: CSAQDGGPNEKLFF. The CDR3 coding sequence is TGCAGTGCTCAAGACGGGGGGCCCAATGAAAAACTGTTTTTT.

This clonotype was counted many times. The chain links TRBV24-1 to TRBJ1-1; 11 bases agree with TRBD1. CDR1 KGHDR and CDR2 SFDVKD come from the germline V gene. Unmatched junction bases numbered 4, after V lost 5 bases and J lost 3 bases. This CDR3 spans 15 amino acids. The chain's CDR3 is CATSVGTGGHTEAFF. The CDR3 nucleotides read TGTGCCACCAGTGTGGGGACAGGGGGTCACACTGAAGCTTTCTTT.

The table lists this clonotype with many counts. V gene TRBV7-8 combines with J gene TRBJ1-1; no definite D call. CDR1 and CDR2 from the germline V gene are SGHVS and FQNEAQ. This CDR3 region has 12 residues. The V end lost 5 bases, the J end lost 0 bases, and 4 bases lay between the germline ends. The DNA of the CDR3 is TGTGCCAGCAGCCCTATGAACACTGAAGCTTTCTTT. As protein: CASSPMNTEAFF.

This clonotype was detected a few times. The rearrangement joins TRBV6-5 to TRBJ1-2; 8 bases map to TRBD1. V was pared by 5 bases and J by 7 bases, with 6 bases of the junction left unmatched. The CDR3 contains 13 residues. CDR1 is MNHEY and CDR2 is SVGAGI in the germline V gene. The CDR3 loop reads CASSRPGGRGYTF. For the CDR3, the DNA is TGTGCCAGCAGTCGACCAGGGGGCCGTGGCTACACCTTC.

This clonotype was counted a few times. A far more abundant clone sits one base away, making this likely a read error. The V gene is TRBV28, the J gene TRBJ2-7; the D is unclear. Per the germline V gene, CDR1 is MDHEN and CDR2 is SYDVKM. The CDR3 has 14 amino acids. The V end lost 4 bases, the J end lost 7 bases, and 17 bases lay between the germline ends. CDR3 in amino acids: CASSSGGLYNEQYF. In nucleotides, the CDR3 is TGTGCCAGCAGTTCGGGTGGATTATACAATGAGCAGTACTTC.

The chain carries TRBV6-6 and TRBJ1-5; D ambiguous. CDR1 is MNHNY, CDR2 SVGAGI, per germline (reference sequence). Deletions cut 5 bases from V and 7 bases from J, with 9 bases between. This CDR3 comprises 12 residues. CDR3 sequence reads: CASSDRGQPQHF. Here the CDR3 DNA reads TGTGCCAGCAGTGATCGAGGGCAGCCCCAGCATTTT.

In its sample, this clonotype was seen a few times. The chain combines TRBV28 with TRBJ1-2, with 7 bases that match TRBD1. V lost 6 bases to trimming and J lost 7 bases; unmatched junction nucleotides: 5. This CDR3 is built from 12 residues. CDR1 and CDR2 from the germline V gene are MDHEN and SYDVKM. The chain's CDR3 is CASRLTGAGYTF. The CDR3 DNA sequence: TGTGCCAGCAGGCTTACAGGGGCTGGCTACACCTTC.

This rearrangement joins TRBV13 to TRBJ2-2; the D is unclear. Looked up from germline, CDR1 is PRHDT and CDR2 is FYEKMQ (reference sequence). The CDR3 is 13 residues long. Trimming stripped 0 bases from V and 7 bases from J, with 6 bases between. CDR3 sequence (DNA): TGTGCCAGCAGCTTAGGGCCGAACGGGGAGCTGTTTTTT. Encoded protein: CASSLGPNGELFF.

The V and J genes are TRBV29-1 and TRBJ2-3; D not certain. From germline, CDR1 is SQVTM and CDR2 ANQGSEA. Deletions cut 4 bases from V and 1 base from J, with 9 bases between. The CDR3 has 13 residues. In DNA form, the CDR3 reads TGCAGCGTTGGCACTATCGGCACAGATACGCAGTATTTT. Translating gives CSVGTIGTDTQYF.

This clonotype was counted many times. The chain employs TRBV27 and TRBJ2-6, with a possible D match to TRBD2 (7 bases). The V gene's germline CDR1 is MNHEY and CDR2 SMNVEV (reference sequence). The V gene lost 3 bases and the J gene lost 3 bases, with 15 bases spanning the gap. The CDR3 runs 17 residues. The CDR3 nucleotides are TGTGCCAGCAGTTTTGGAGGGGGGGTCCTTGGGGCCAACGTCCTGACTTTC. Protein: CASSFGGGVLGANVLTF.

This clonotype was recorded many times. The chain links TRBV6-1 to TRBJ2-3, with D perhaps matching TRBD1 (6 bases). CDR1 MNHNS and CDR2 SASEGT come from the germline V gene. Trimming took 5 bases from V and 5 from J, leaving 14 bases between them. The CDR3 totals 14 residues. The CDR3, as DNA: TGTGCCAGCAGTTACAGGGACGATGAAGATACGCAGTATTTT. Translating it yields CASSYRDDEDTQYF.

This clonotype came up many times. The genes are TRBV6-2 or TRBV6-3 and TRBJ2-1; D is perhaps TRBD1 or TRBD2 (6 bases each). Germline-derived CDR1 and CDR2 are MNHEY and SVGEGT. This CDR3 has 16 amino acids. V was trimmed by 6 bases and J by 6 bases, leaving 21 bases between them. The CDR3 loop reads CASSMSGAITINEQFF. Here the CDR3 DNA reads TGTGCCAGCAGCATGTCGGGGGCGATAACTATCAATGAGCAGTTCTTC.